This T cell receptor (beta chain) was captured in a study of vaccination effects on CD4 cells after COVID-19. Study in general: Following the second dose by a median of 72 days, the post-vaccine samples were obtained.

There are 14 residues in the CDR3. Looked up from germline, CDR1 is SGHRS and CDR2 is YFSETQ. After removal of 4 bases from V and 6 bases from J, the junction contained 7 bases not matched to a gene. Note on this clone: Its target is not known.

Following culture for about ten days, CD4+ T cells were isolated. SARS-CoV-2 infected the person between March and December 2020, as confirmed by PCR. Two-dose BNT162b2 or mRNA-1273 vaccination was given to participants. It was on days 3 and 7 that half the medium was replaced with IL-2 medium. Sequencing was performed with immunoSEQ multiplex PCR; in TCRdb, only in-frame clones are kept and a portion is missing. In the table there are tens of thousands of clones, over 60% of which are singletons. This TCR was sampled from a human donor who had a prior SARS-CoV-2 infection. The V call is TRBV5-1, the J call TRBJ2-1; 7 positions match TRBD1. Specimen: CD4+ T cells from PBMCs cultured without peptide, collected after COVID-19 vaccination. The DNA for the CDR3 is TGCGCCAGCAGCACAACAGGGGCCTCCAATGAGCAGTTCTTC. This encodes CASSTTGASNEQFF.